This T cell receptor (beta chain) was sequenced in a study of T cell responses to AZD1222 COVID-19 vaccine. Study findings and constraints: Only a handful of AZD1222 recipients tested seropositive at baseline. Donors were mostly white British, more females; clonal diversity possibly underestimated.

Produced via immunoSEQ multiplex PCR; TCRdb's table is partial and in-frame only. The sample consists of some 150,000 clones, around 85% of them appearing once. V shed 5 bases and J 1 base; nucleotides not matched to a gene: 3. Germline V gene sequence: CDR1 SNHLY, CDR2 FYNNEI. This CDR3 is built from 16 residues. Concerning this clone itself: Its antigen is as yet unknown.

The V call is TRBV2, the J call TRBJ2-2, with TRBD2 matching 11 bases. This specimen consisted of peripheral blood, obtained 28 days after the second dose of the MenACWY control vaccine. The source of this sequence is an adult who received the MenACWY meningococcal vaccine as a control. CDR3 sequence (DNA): TGTGCCAGCAGTACCGGACTAGCGGGGAACACCGGGGAGCTGTTTTTT. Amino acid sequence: CASSTGLAGNTGELFF.